This entry describes one TCR beta chain. This sample was included in a study of T cell responses to AZD1222 COVID-19 vaccine. The germline V gene encodes CDR1 SGHRS and CDR2 YFSETQ. With 0 bases removed from V and 0 bases from J, the gap between germline ends came to 11 bases. The CDR3 has 16 amino acids. TCRdb keeps only in-frame clones here, not all; method: immunoSEQ multiplex PCR. The sample has around 200,000 clones, approximately 94% seen once. The material sequenced was peripheral blood, taken 28 days after the second AZD1222 dose. The sequence came from an adult who received the AZD1222 COVID-19 vaccine. The chain employs TRBV5-1 and TRBJ2-3; maybe TRBD1 (6 bases). CDR3: CASSLAPQGSTDTQYF. The CDR3 nucleotides read TGCGCCAGCAGCTTGGCCCCACAGGGAAGCACAGATACGCAGTATTTT.